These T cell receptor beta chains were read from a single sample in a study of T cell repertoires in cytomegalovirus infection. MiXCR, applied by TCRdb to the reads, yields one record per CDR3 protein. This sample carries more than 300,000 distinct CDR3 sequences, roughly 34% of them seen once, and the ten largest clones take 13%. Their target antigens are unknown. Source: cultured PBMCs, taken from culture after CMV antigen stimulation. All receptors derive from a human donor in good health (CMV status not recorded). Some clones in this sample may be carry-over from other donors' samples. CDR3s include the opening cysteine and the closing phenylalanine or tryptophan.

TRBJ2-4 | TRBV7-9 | CASSLVLLQGLGTKNIQYF
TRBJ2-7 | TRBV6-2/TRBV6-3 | CASSFTPTSGNPSYEQYF
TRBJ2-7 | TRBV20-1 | CSAQSGRSYEQYF
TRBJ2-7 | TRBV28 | CASSLLALNEQYF
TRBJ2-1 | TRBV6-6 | CASGRGSGVNNEQFF
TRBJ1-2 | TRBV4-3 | CASSQDRGEGGYTF
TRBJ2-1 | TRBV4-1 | CASSQDIRQVLGNEQFF
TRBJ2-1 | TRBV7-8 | CASSPAGGNEQFF
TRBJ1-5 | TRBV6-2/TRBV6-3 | CASRAGQGGQPQHF
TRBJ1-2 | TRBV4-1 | CASSQVRAQTNYGYTF
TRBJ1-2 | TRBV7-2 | CASSLAPSPGQLYGYTF
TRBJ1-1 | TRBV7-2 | CASSLGAQLIGTEAFF
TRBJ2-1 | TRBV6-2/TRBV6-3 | CASSYPIRDYEQFF
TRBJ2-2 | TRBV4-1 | CASSPQGTVNTGELFF
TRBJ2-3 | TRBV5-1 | CASSLPAGGLTDTQYF
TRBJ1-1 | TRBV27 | CASANPNTEAFF
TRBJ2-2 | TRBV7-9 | CSPSTRTGELFF
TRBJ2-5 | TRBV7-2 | CASSPQYQETQYF
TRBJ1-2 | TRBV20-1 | CGSKDSNYGYTF
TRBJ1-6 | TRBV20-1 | CSARDRLRPSDNSPLHF
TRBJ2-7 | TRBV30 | CASGKSYEQYF
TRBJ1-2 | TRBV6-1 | CASSQEGAEGYTF
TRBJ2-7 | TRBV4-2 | CASSQDGQGNGYEQYF
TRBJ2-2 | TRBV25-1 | CASSETGRTGELFF
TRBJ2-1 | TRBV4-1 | CASSQERATSGGSYNEQFF
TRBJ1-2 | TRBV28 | CASSLTQGRAGGYTF
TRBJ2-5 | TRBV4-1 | CASSQVGGSETQYF
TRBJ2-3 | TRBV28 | CASSILDPVMDTQYF
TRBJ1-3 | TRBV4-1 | CASSQDWPTVSGNTIYF
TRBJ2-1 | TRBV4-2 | CASSQLQLSGSSYNEQFF
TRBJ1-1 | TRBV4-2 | CASSQGGQGAEAFF
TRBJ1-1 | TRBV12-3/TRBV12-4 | CASSFSNQGAFF
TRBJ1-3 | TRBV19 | CASSIVPGTGPGNTIYF
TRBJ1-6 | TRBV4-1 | CASSQWDSDNSPLHF
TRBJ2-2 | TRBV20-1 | CSASSQGQGAEAGELFF
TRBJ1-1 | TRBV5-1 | CASSPTGTNTEAFF
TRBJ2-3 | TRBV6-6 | CASSYQEADTQYF
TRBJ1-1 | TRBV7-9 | CASSSLTGGSTEAFF
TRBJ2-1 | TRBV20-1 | CSASDGGLGFDEQFF
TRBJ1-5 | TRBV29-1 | CSVSGQGTQPQHF
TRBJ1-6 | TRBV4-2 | CASSQARTGTRSPLHF
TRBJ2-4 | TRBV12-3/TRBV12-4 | CASSLTTSSGRAERAKNIQYF
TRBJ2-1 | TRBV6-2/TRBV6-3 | CASRRGRGSYNEQFF
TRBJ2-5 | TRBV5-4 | CASNMVGQGLFETQYF
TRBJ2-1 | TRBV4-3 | CASSQTRLAGNNEQFF
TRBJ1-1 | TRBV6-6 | CASRRQGGDTEAFF
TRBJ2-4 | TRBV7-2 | CASSLDGSTKNIQYF
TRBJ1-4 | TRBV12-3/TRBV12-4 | CASRRGDEKLFF
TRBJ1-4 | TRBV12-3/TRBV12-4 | CASSQTGFPEKLFF
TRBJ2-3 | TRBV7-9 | CASSKWSTDTQYF
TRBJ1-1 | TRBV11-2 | CASSSRDWGEAFF
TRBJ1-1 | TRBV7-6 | CASSTRTGRVTEAFF
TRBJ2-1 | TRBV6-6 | CASSYTGVREQFF
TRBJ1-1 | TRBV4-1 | CASSQWTRNTEAFF
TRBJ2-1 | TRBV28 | CASSRPGLAGDGEQFF
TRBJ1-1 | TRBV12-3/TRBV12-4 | CASSLGQGAGATEAFF
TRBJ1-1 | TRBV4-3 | CASSQQGRLEAFF
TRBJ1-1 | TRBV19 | CASSTRRSLNTEAFF
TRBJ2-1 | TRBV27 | CASSSRLATEQFF
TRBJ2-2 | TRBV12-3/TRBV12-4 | CASNPGGGSGTGELFF